These T cell receptor beta chains were read from a single sample in a study of CD8 T cells in ankylosing spondylitis. One entry per CDR3 protein results from TCRdb running MiXCR on the 5' RACE reads. The data hold fewer than 350,000 distinct CDR3 sequences, with around a tenth observed a single time. Sequencing was done on a sample of blood, either unsorted or a sorted T cell fraction (not recorded which). The origin of the receptors is a female donor with ankylosing spondylitis or in good health (not recorded which). Each CDR3 is given with its conserved first and last residue. D genes are given only for firm matches. Clone size is stated in some rows and not others, as once, few, many or a class when expanded.

size	V	J	D	CDR3	DNA
.	TRBV30	TRBJ1-1	.	CAGKGEYEAFF	TGTGCCGGGAAAGGAGAATATGAAGCTTTCTTT
.	TRBV4-3	TRBJ2-1	.	CASSQDEWGEQFF	TGCGCCAGCAGCCAAGACGAGTGGGGAGAGCAGTTCTTC
many	TRBV12-3/TRBV12-4	TRBJ2-1	.	CASSPPWSGEYNEQFF	TGTGCCAGCAGCCCCCCCTGGAGCGGAGAATACAATGAGCAGTTCTTC
many	TRBV5-1	TRBJ1-2	.	CASSFNQGPGYTF	TGCGCCAGCAGCTTCAATCAGGGCCCCGGCTACACCTTC
.	TRBV5-8	TRBJ1-2	TRBD1	CASSPVWTGRLYGYTF	TGTGCCAGCAGCCCGGTATGGACAGGGCGACTGTATGGCTACACCTTC
many	TRBV6-1	TRBJ1-5	.	CASSPQSFPQPQHF	TGTGCCAGCAGCCCCCAAAGTTTTCCTCAGCCCCAGCATTTT
many	TRBV5-6	TRBJ2-1	.	CASSNSNEQFF	TGTGCCAGCAGCAATAGTAATGAGCAGTTCTTC
.	TRBV4-3	TRBJ2-2	TRBD2	CASSQDKGTSGSGAGELFF	TGCGCCAGCAGCCAAGATAAGGGGACTAGCGGGAGTGGGGCCGGGGAGCTGTTTTTT
many	TRBV11-2	TRBJ2-3	.	CASSLGLNTDTQYF	TGTGCCAGCAGCTTAGGACTGAACACAGATACGCAGTATTTT
many	TRBV28	TRBJ2-1	.	CASKRVQGNGGEQFF	TGTGCCAGCAAGAGGGTTCAGGGGAATGGGGGTGAGCAGTTCTTC
.	TRBV11-1	TRBJ2-7	.	CASSLGSGGGGLVYEQYF	TGTGCCAGCAGCCTGGGCTCTGGTGGAGGGGGCCTTGTCTACGAGCAGTACTTC
many	TRBV5-1	TRBJ2-5	.	CASSLKGVETQYF	TGCGCCAGCAGCTTAAAAGGGGTGGAGACCCAGTACTTC
.	TRBV5-1	TRBJ1-2	.	CASSLEDLGNGYTF	TGCGCCAGCAGCTTGGAGGACCTAGGGAATGGCTACACCTTC
many	TRBV6-1	TRBJ1-5	TRBD1	CATLTGASNQPQHF	TGTGCCACCTTGACAGGGGCTAGCAATCAGCCCCAGCATTTT
many	TRBV9	TRBJ2-1	TRBD1	CASSVGTGVVEQFF	TGTGCCAGCAGCGTAGGCACAGGGGTCGTTGAGCAGTTCTTC
few	TRBV20-1	TRBJ1-2	.	CSARVEEGYGYTF	TGCAGTGCTAGAGTGGAAGAGGGCTATGGCTACACCTTC
many	TRBV11-2	TRBJ2-5	TRBD2	CASSLDRSGGRQGETQYF	TGTGCCAGCAGCTTAGATAGGTCCGGCGGGAGGCAAGGAGAGACCCAGTACTTC
.	TRBV3-1	TRBJ2-7	.	CASSSSPWGQYF	TGTGCCAGCAGCTCATCCCCTTGGGGGCAGTACTTC
many	TRBV11-2	TRBJ2-2	.	CASTPKGGTGELFF	TGTGCCAGCACCCCCAAGGGGGGCACCGGGGAGCTGTTTTTT
few	TRBV12-3/TRBV12-4	TRBJ1-6	.	CASSPGAGTPLHF	TGTGCCAGCAGTCCGGGGGCAGGGACACCCCTCCACTTT
many	TRBV5-1	TRBJ1-2	.	CASSLGGAYGYTF	TGCGCCAGCAGCTTGGGAGGGGCCTATGGCTACACCTTC
many	TRBV5-1	TRBJ1-1	.	CASSENEGGYTEAFF	TGCGCCAGCAGCGAGAACGAGGGGGGGTACACTGAAGCTTTCTTT
.	TRBV10-3	TRBJ2-7	.	CATSQGGEQYF	TGTGCCACCTCCCAGGGGGGGGAGCAGTACTTC
many	TRBV6-2/TRBV6-3	TRBJ2-7	.	CASSSYRAHRPDTSSYEQYF	TGTGCCAGCAGTTCCTACAGGGCTCATAGACCGGATACGAGCTCCTACGAGCAGTACTTC
many	TRBV5-1	TRBJ2-5	.	CASSRYPIETQYF	TGCGCCAGCAGCCGGTACCCTATTGAGACCCAGTACTTC
.	TRBV20-1	TRBJ1-1	.	CSAGSQGMAFF	TGCAGTGCTGGATCACAGGGCATGGCTTTCTTT
.	TRBV7-9	TRBJ2-5	.	CASSTSTRWLQETQYF	TGTGCCAGCAGCACCAGCACCCGGTGGTTACAAGAGACCCAGTACTTC
few	TRBV28	TRBJ2-5	.	CASTPRRGQETQYF	TGTGCCAGCACCCCCAGGAGGGGTCAAGAGACCCAGTACTTC
few	TRBV5-1	TRBJ2-2	.	CASSLGVTNTGELFF	TGCGCCAGCAGCTTAGGGGTGACGAACACCGGGGAGCTGTTTTTT
few	TRBV20-1	TRBJ1-5	.	CSARDSYNQPQHF	TGCAGTGCTAGAGACAGCTACAATCAGCCCCAGCATTTT
many	TRBV5-1	TRBJ2-3	.	CASSLAMGAADTQYF	TGCGCCAGCAGCTTGGCTATGGGGGCAGCAGATACGCAGTATTTT
.	TRBV12-3/TRBV12-4	TRBJ2-5	TRBD2	CASSLHPSYTRQPSSGVIQETQYF	TGTGCCAGCAGTTTACATCCTAGCTATACACGACAACCGTCAAGCGGGGTAATCCAAGAGACCCAGTACTTC
many	TRBV9	TRBJ2-1	.	CASSVVFLGEQFF	TGTGCCAGCAGCGTAGTATTTTTGGGGGAGCAGTTCTTC
many	TRBV5-1	TRBJ2-7	.	CASRTSLDSYEQYF	TGCGCCAGCAGGACTTCCTTAGACTCCTACGAGCAGTACTTC
.	TRBV15	TRBJ1-1	.	CATSREGGKNTEAFF	TGTGCCACCAGCAGAGAGGGGGGAAAGAACACTGAAGCTTTCTTT
few	TRBV6-2/TRBV6-3	TRBJ2-2	.	CASRNNLIDTGELFF	TGTGCCAGCAGGAACAACTTAATAGACACCGGGGAGCTGTTTTTT
.	TRBV7-8	TRBJ2-1	TRBD1	CASSQDRGPHNEQFF	TGTGCCAGCAGCCAGGACAGGGGTCCTCACAATGAGCAGTTCTTC
many	TRBV5-6	TRBJ1-1	.	CASSSRNGGQINTEAFF	TGTGCCAGCAGCTCCCGGAATGGGGGGCAGATAAACACTGAAGCTTTCTTT
many	TRBV20-1	TRBJ1-5	.	CSASDRGASGASQPQHF	TGCAGTGCTAGCGATAGAGGGGCCTCCGGAGCTTCTCAGCCCCAGCATTTT
.	TRBV4-1	TRBJ1-1	.	CASSQEGPANTEAFF	TGCGCCAGCAGCCAAGAGGGTCCAGCGAACACTGAAGCTTTCTTT
many	TRBV5-1	TRBJ2-2	TRBD2	CASSPAAGGTHGELFF	TGCGCCAGCAGCCCCGCCGCGGGAGGGACCCACGGGGAGCTGTTTTTT
many	TRBV10-3	TRBJ2-1	.	CAISGSGKTTDEQFF	TGTGCCATCAGTGGTTCGGGAAAAACTACGGATGAGCAGTTCTTC
many	TRBV5-1	TRBJ2-1	TRBD2	CASSPSGASYNEQFF	TGCGCCAGCAGCCCTAGCGGGGCGTCCTACAATGAGCAGTTCTTC
many	TRBV29-1	TRBJ1-2	.	CSVEVRLNYGYTF	TGCAGCGTTGAAGTCCGGCTTAACTATGGCTACACCTTC
many	TRBV5-1	TRBJ2-1	TRBD2	CASSLDSASGTYNEQFF	TGCGCCAGCAGCTTGGATAGTGCTAGCGGGACCTACAATGAGCAGTTCTTC
few	TRBV7-2	TRBJ2-7	.	CASSLGGVTSYEQYF	TGTGCCAGCAGCTTAGGAGGTGTCACGTCCTACGAGCAGTACTTC
many	TRBV28	TRBJ2-5	.	CASSFSFETQYF	TGTGCCAGCAGTTTTAGTTTCGAGACCCAGTACTTC